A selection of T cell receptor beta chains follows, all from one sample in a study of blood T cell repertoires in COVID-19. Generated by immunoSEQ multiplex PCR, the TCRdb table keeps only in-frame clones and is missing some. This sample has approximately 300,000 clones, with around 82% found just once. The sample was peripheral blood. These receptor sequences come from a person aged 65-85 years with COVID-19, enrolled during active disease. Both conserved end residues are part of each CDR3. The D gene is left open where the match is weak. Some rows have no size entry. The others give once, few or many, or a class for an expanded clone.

TGTGCCAGCAGTCCCGGCGGAGGGGTCGGTTCACCCCTCCACTTT,CASSPGGGVGSPLHF,.,TRBJ1-6,once,TRBV28
TGTGCCAGCAGCTTAAGTGCCCAGACAGGGGGTAGCTATGGCTACACCTTC,CASSLSAQTGGSYGYTF,TRBD1,TRBJ1-2,.,TRBV7-2
TGCGCCAGCAGCCAAGGTATCTACAATGAGCAGTTCTTC,CASSQGIYNEQFF,.,TRBJ2-1,.,TRBV4-1
TGTGCCAGCAGCTTAGCGCTCAGGGGCCGCAGCACAGATACGCAGTATTTT,CASSLALRGRSTDTQYF,.,TRBJ2-3,.,TRBV7-7
TGTGCCAGCAGTTACTCGAGGGGCCAGGGGGCTGGTACTGAAGCTTTCTTT,CASSYSRGQGAGTEAFF,TRBD1,TRBJ1-1,.,TRBV6-2/TRBV6-3
TGTGCCAGCAGTGCCGGGACAAACTACGAGCAGTACTTC,CASSAGTNYEQYF,.,TRBJ2-7,few,TRBV2
TGCGCCAGCAAAGAATCCGGGACAGCCTATAATTCACCCCTCCACTTT,CASKESGTAYNSPLHF,TRBD1,TRBJ1-6,.,TRBV4-3
TGTGCCAGCAGCTTAGCGTTTGGGACAGGGGCAGGCGGAAACACCATATATTTT,CASSLAFGTGAGGNTIYF,TRBD1,TRBJ1-3,once,TRBV7-9
TGTGCCAGCAGCTTATCGGGGGGGAGGGAGACCCAGTACTTC,CASSLSGGRETQYF,TRBD2,TRBJ2-5,.,TRBV11-2
TGTGCCAGCAGCTCGGAACGGAGCCAGCAGTACTTC,CASSSERSQQYF,.,TRBJ2-7,.,TRBV5-4
TGCGCCAGCAGCCAAGAAGCTAGCGGGGGCACAGATACGCAGTATTTT,CASSQEASGGTDTQYF,TRBD2,TRBJ2-3,.,TRBV4-3
TGTGCCAGTAGTATGGTAGGACAGCAAAAGACCCAGTACTTC,CASSMVGQQKTQYF,.,TRBJ2-5,.,TRBV19
TGTGCCAGCAGCCAGGGACAGCCCTCTGGAAACACCATATATTTT,CASSQGQPSGNTIYF,TRBD1,TRBJ1-3,.,TRBV7-8
TGTGCCAGCAGCTCCGCGGGGGACACTGAAGCTTTCTTT,CASSSAGDTEAFF,.,TRBJ1-1,few,TRBV7-6
TGTGCCAGTAGCATTAAAGCCCAGGGGACCTACGAGCAGTACTTC,CASSIKAQGTYEQYF,.,TRBJ2-7,.,TRBV19
TGCAGCGTTGAAGTGAGACTAGGATTAGAGACCCAGTACTTC,CSVEVRLGLETQYF,.,TRBJ2-5,few,TRBV29-1
TGTGCCAGCAGTCCCTCGAGGGGGGAGACCCAGTACTTC,CASSPSRGETQYF,.,TRBJ2-5,.,TRBV28
TGTGCCAGCAGTGTCGAGGTTTTCTCTGGAAACACCATATATTTT,CASSVEVFSGNTIYF,.,TRBJ1-3,.,TRBV2
TGTGCCACCAGCATTCTCTCGGGGACAGATACGCAGTATTTT,CATSILSGTDTQYF,.,TRBJ2-3,.,TRBV15
TGTGCCAGCAGCTCTCCGGTTCGAGGCTACACCTTC,CASSSPVRGYTF,.,TRBJ1-2,.,TRBV7-3
TGTGCCAGCAGTTCCCCCGAGGGTCACACCTTC,CASSSPEGHTF,.,TRBJ1-2,.,TRBV6-5
TGTGCCAGCAGCTTAGTGGTCAGGGATACGCAGTATTTT,CASSLVVRDTQYF,.,TRBJ2-3,.,TRBV7-2
TGTGCCAGCAGCTTACCACCAACCGGGACTCGTGGGGAGACCCAGTACTTC,CASSLPPTGTRGETQYF,.,TRBJ2-5,.,TRBV7-2
TGTGCCAGCGGGCAGGGAATGGGAGGCTACACCTTC,CASGQGMGGYTF,.,TRBJ1-2,.,TRBV6-5
TGTGCCAGCTCAGTGGACAGGGAGGCTGGAAACACCATATATTTT,CASSVDREAGNTIYF,TRBD1,TRBJ1-3,.,TRBV18
TGTGCCAGTAGTATCCAGGGGCAGGGGCGGTCTGAAGCTTTCTTT,CASSIQGQGRSEAFF,.,TRBJ1-1,.,TRBV19
TGCGCCAGCCGGTCGATAGGACAGGTGGACACCGGGGAGCTGTTTTTT,CASRSIGQVDTGELFF,TRBD1,TRBJ2-2,.,TRBV5-1
TGTGCCAGCGGGGACAGGGTTTTCTATGGCTACACCTTC,CASGDRVFYGYTF,TRBD1,TRBJ1-2,.,TRBV6-5
TGTGCCAGCTCACCAACAACCGGGACAGTGGGAAACACCATATATTTT,CASSPTTGTVGNTIYF,TRBD1,TRBJ1-3,.,TRBV18
TGTGCCAGCAGCTTTTCTAGCGGGAAGAGTGAGCAGTTCTTC,CASSFSSGKSEQFF,TRBD2,TRBJ2-1,.,TRBV11-1